This record looks at one TCR beta chain sequence and its context. The germline V and J ends were trimmed by 1 base and 12 bases, with 13 bases remaining between them. CDR3 size: 12 residues. The germline CDR1 and CDR2 sequences are SEHNR and FQNEAQ (reference sequence). T cells were sequenced at a targeted depth of 1 in 200,000 to 1 in 1 million. Method: immunoSEQ multiplex PCR; TCRdb's copy keeps in-frame clones and lacks some. Among approximately 150,000 clones listed, roughly four fifths were seen once. The data derive from a study of cytotoxic CD8 clonotypes in ibrutinib-treated CLL. The chain recombines TRBV7-9 with TRBJ2-7; D is possibly TRBD2 (6 bases). The sequence derives from a human donor with chronic lymphocytic leukemia. The sequencing used PBMCs, collected after 24 months of ibrutinib treatment. The CDR3 bases are TGTGCCAGCAGCTTAGTTGGGGACTTCGTGTACTTC. Its protein product is CASSLVGDFVYF.